These 27 T cell receptor beta chains share one sample of origin, sequenced in a study of blood T cell repertoires in COVID-19 (dated by TCRdb to about 2020). Library creation used the immunoSEQ multiplex PCR assay. This immuneACCESS table, as held by TCRdb, lists in-frame sequences with V and J called but not all clones. Of the missing ones, under half trace to an unresolved V gene in checked studies; the others have no known cause. This sample comprises under 400,000 clones, almost 90% of them detected only once. The ten biggest clones cover approximately 7% of the sample. The specimen sequenced was peripheral blood. The origin of the receptors is a man aged 18 to 30 with active or convalescent COVID-19.

The DNA of the CDR3 is TGCGCCAGCAGCCCCCAGGGGGCGTCAGAAAAACTGTTTTTT. It codes for CASSPQGASEKLFF. The chain uses TRBV5-1 and TRBJ1-4, with TRBD1 matching over 8 bases. J lost 8 bases, V lost 4 bases, and 7 bases had no gene match. Germline loops: CDR1 SGHRS, CDR2 YFSETQ. The CDR3 extends over 14 amino acids.

This clone appeared once. The chain carries TRBV28 and TRBJ1-1; D uncertain. The CDR3 has 14 residues. Germline V gene lookup returns CDR1 MDHEN and CDR2 SYDVKM. Deletions cut 2 bases from V and 0 bases from J, with 7 bases between. The CDR3 DNA follows: TGTGCCAGCAGTTTACCACAGATGAACACTGAAGCTTTCTTT. Translated, it gives CASSLPQMNTEAFF.

V is TRBV7-7 and J is TRBJ2-5; D is perhaps TRBD2 (7 bases). The CDR3 length is 17 residues. Germline lookup yields CDR1 SSHAT and CDR2 FNYEAQ (reference sequence). Deletions cut 5 bases from V and 7 bases from J, with 26 bases between. The CDR3 loop reads CASSPVTWAGALLTQYF. CDR3 sequence (DNA): TGTGCCAGCAGCCCTGTTACTTGGGCGGGGGCCCTTTTGACCCAGTACTTC.

The chain couples TRBV7-2 to TRBJ1-1; 8 positions agree with TRBD1. The CDR3 loop spans 17 amino acids. Germline trimming cut 4 bases from V and 5 bases from J; bases unmatched to any gene: 15. CDR1 SGHTA and CDR2 FQGNSA come from the germline V gene. CDR3 residues: CASSSVPPGTGDTEAFF. CDR3 DNA sequence: TGTGCCAGCAGCTCTGTACCCCCCGGGACAGGAGATACTGAAGCTTTCTTT.

DNA for the CDR3: TGTGCCAGCAGCTTGAGCGGGGGACCTGGGACCCAGTACTTC. The encoded protein is CASSLSGGPGTQYF. The chain carries TRBV5-4 and TRBJ2-5, with 8 positions matching TRBD2. Germline V gene data show CDR1 as SGHNT and CDR2 as YYREEE (reference sequence). CDR3 size: 14 residues. V was pared by 1 base and J by 7 bases, with 6 bases of the junction left unmatched.

Regarding this clone: Other DNA sequences in this sample translate to the same CDR3. The V and J genes are TRBV19 and TRBJ2-7; D might be TRBD1 (5 bases). V was shortened by 3 bases and J by 3 bases, with 6 bases between the two germline ends. Germline-derived CDR1 and CDR2 are LNHDA and SQIVND (reference sequence). The CDR3 is made up of 12 amino acids. CDR3 bases: TGTGCCAGTAGTATTAGGGGCTACGAGCAGTACTTC. Encoded protein: CASSIRGYEQYF.

The chain links TRBV28 to TRBJ2-1, with 11 bases aligning to TRBD2. Germline CDR1 is MDHEN and CDR2 is SYDVKM. Trimming cost V 6 bases and J 2 bases; bases outside gene matches: 6. This CDR3 has 16 amino acids. In DNA form, the CDR3 reads TGTGCCAGCAGCCCTAGCGGGGGGATTACCTACAATGAGCAGTTCTTC. Translating it yields CASSPSGGITYNEQFF.

The chain has TRBV9 and TRBJ2-2; D is possibly TRBD2 (5 bases). Trimming pared 1 base from V and 0 bases from J, leaving 7 bases between. The V gene's germline CDR1 is SGDLS and CDR2 YYNGEE. The CDR3 length is 15 residues. The CDR3 is CASSVSGANTGELFF. Written as DNA, the CDR3 is TGTGCCAGCAGCGTAAGCGGCGCGAACACCGGGGAGCTGTTTTTT.

The rearrangement joins TRBV6-2 or TRBV6-3 to TRBJ1-2; weak D call: TRBD1 (6 bases). Trimming took 5 bases from V and 7 from J, leaving 20 bases between them. There are 15 residues in the CDR3. Germline values: CDR1 MNHEY, CDR2 SVGEGT. The CDR3 DNA is TGTGCCAGCAGTAAAGCGCGGGGGCCCCAGCGTGGCTACACCTTC. It codes for CASSKARGPQRGYTF.

This clone appeared a few times. Other DNA sequences within the sample encode an identical CDR3. The chain recombines TRBV7-9 with TRBJ1-1, with TRBD1 as a possible D gene (5 bases). Per germline, CDR1 SEHNR and CDR2 FQNEAQ (reference sequence). The CDR3 covers 15 residues. V was trimmed by 5 bases and J by 1 base, leaving 14 bases between them. Here the CDR3 DNA reads TGTGCCAGCAGCCTGGCGCAGGGCGGGAACACTGAAGCTTTCTTT. The encoded protein is CASSLAQGGNTEAFF.

The chain carries TRBV29-1 and TRBJ2-7, with 7 bases fitting TRBD1. CDR3 length equals 13 residues. J was trimmed by 7 bases and V by 6 bases; bases with no gene match: 12. Germline V lookup: CDR1 SQVTM, CDR2 ANQGSEA. CDR3 sequence (DNA): TGCAGCGTGGAACCGGGACAGCGCAAGGAGCAGTACTTC. Protein product: CSVEPGQRKEQYF.

The rearrangement links TRBV6-5 to TRBJ1-2, with TRBD1 matching over 8 bases. V shed 6 bases and J 14 bases; nucleotides not matched to a gene: 11. Germline CDR1 and CDR2: MNHEY and SVGAGI. The CDR3 covers 12 residues. Here the CDR3 DNA reads TGTGCCAGCAGACCGGACAGGGCCAGGACTACCTTC. It yields the protein CASRPDRARTTF.

The chain recombines TRBV4-1 with TRBJ2-1; 7 bases fit TRBD2. This CDR3 is built from 13 residues. Germline lookup yields CDR1 MGHRA and CDR2 YSYEKL. V shed 0 bases, J shed 14 bases, and the junction held 7 bases outside the gene matches. This CDR3 reads CASSQDMGLLKFF. The CDR3 region has the DNA TGCGCCAGCAGCCAAGATATGGGACTACTTAAGTTCTTC.

The gene calls are TRBV15 and TRBJ2-2; tentative D call: TRBD1 (6 bases). V lost 1 base to trimming and J lost 1 base, with 7 bases between them. Germline lookup yields CDR1 LNHNV and CDR2 YYDKDF (reference sequence). There are 15 residues in the CDR3. CDR3 amino acids: CATSRADRNTGELFF. In DNA form, the CDR3 reads TGTGCCACCAGCAGAGCGGACAGGAACACCGGGGAGCTGTTTTTT.

This sequence joins TRBV25-1 and TRBJ2-5, with TRBD2 matching 8 bases. The CDR3 spans 14 residues. Germline V gene data show CDR1 as MGHDK and CDR2 as SYGVNS. J gave up 4 bases and V 5 bases, and 6 bases lay outside the gene matches. The CDR3 loop reads CASSQRGGGETQYF. The CDR3 DNA is TGTGCCAGCAGTCAACGGGGGGGCGGAGAGACCCAGTACTTC.

The genes are TRBV7-2 and TRBJ1-2; D is perhaps TRBD1 (5 bases). V was clipped by 5 bases and J by 4 bases, with 17 bases between them. The CDR3 covers 15 residues. Looked up from germline, CDR1 is SGHTA and CDR2 is FQGNSA. CDR3 in DNA: TGTGCCAGCAGCCTCCGACAGCCGGCCGTCTATGGCTACACCTTC. Translating gives CASSLRQPAVYGYTF. The complete variable domain, with remaining parts taken from reference TRBV7-2 and TRBJ1-2, reads GAGVSQSPSNKVTEKGKDVELRCDPISGHTALYWYRQSLGQGLEFLIYFQGNSAPDKSGLPSDRFSAERTGGSVSTLTIQRTQQEDSAVYLCASSLRQPAVYGYTFGSGTRLTVV.

This clone was detected only once. The chain is built from TRBV14 and TRBJ2-3, with a tentative D call TRBD2 (5 bases). The CDR3 contains 15 residues. Germline assignment: CDR1 SGHDN and CDR2 FVKESK. Trimming cost V 0 bases and J 2 bases, with 9 bases left between them. The CDR3 loop reads CASSQELRATDTQYF. CDR3 nucleotides: TGTGCCAGCAGCCAAGAGCTGAGGGCCACAGATACGCAGTATTTT.

The chain carries TRBV6-5 and TRBJ2-7, with D hard to call. Germline assignment: CDR1 MNHEY and CDR2 SVGAGI. V was clipped by 8 bases and J by 2 bases, with 10 bases between them. This CDR3 spans 12 amino acids. This CDR3 reads CASEGGAYEQYF. The CDR3 DNA sequence: TGTGCCAGCGAAGGCGGTGCCTACGAGCAGTACTTC.

The rearrangement joins TRBV5-1 to TRBJ2-1; D might be TRBD2 (5 bases). Germline V gene data show CDR1 as SGHRS and CDR2 as YFSETQ. Trimming took 4 bases from V and 0 from J, leaving 11 bases between them. The CDR3 is 15 amino acids. CDR3 in amino acids: CASSPRASSYNEQFF. Here the CDR3 DNA reads TGCGCCAGCAGCCCGAGGGCTAGCTCCTACAATGAGCAGTTCTTC.

The rearrangement joins TRBV12-5 to TRBJ2-3; D perhaps matches TRBD2 (6 bases). The CDR3 totals 15 residues. With 5 bases removed from V and 6 bases from J, the gap between germline ends came to 18 bases. Germline V gene sequence: CDR1 LGHNT, CDR2 FRNRAP. Written as DNA, the CDR3 is TGTGCTAGTGGTCCGGGCGGGACCTTTATGGATACGCAGTATTTT. It yields the protein CASGPGGTFMDTQYF.

This clone is a singleton in its sample. The chain links TRBV3-1 (or the pseudogene TRBV3-2) to TRBJ2-1; 7 nucleotides match TRBD1. CDR1 is LGHDT, CDR2 YNNKEL, per germline (reference sequence). This CDR3 spans 14 amino acids. V gave up 4 bases and J gave up 15 bases; unmatched junction bases: 15. CDR3 bases: TGTGCCAGCAGCCCCAAGTTATCAACAGGGGCCGGGTTCTTC. Translation: CASSPKLSTGAGFF.

This clone was seen just once. The genes are TRBV19 and TRBJ1-2; D not resolved. The germline gives CDR1 LNHDA, CDR2 SQIVND (reference sequence). The CDR3 extends over 13 amino acids. V lost 5 bases to trimming and J lost 5 bases, with 12 bases between them. The CDR3 DNA follows: TGTGCCAGTAGTGCCAGTTTCTGGTATGGCTACACCTTC. Translating gives CASSASFWYGYTF.

The chain has TRBV7-2 and TRBJ2-7, with 7 nucleotides matching TRBD2. The trim removed 5 bases at V and 6 bases at J, leaving 10 bases unmatched. Germline CDR1 SGHTA, CDR2 FQGNSA. The CDR3 runs to 14 residues. CDR3 region: CASSARGVGVEQYF. The CDR3 DNA is TGTGCCAGCAGCGCCCGGGGGGTCGGGGTCGAGCAGTACTTC.

This clone occurred a few times. J is TRBJ2-3 and V is TRBV6-5; 8 bases map to TRBD2. After removal of 6 bases from V and 5 bases from J, the junction contained 10 bases not matched to a gene. There are 15 residues in the CDR3. Germline V CDR1 and CDR2: MNHEY, SVGAGI. CDR3 sequence (DNA): TGTGCCAGCAGCTACGCGGGGGGACGTAGAGATACGCAGTATTTT. Residues: CASSYAGGRRDTQYF.

The genes are TRBV19 and TRBJ2-1, with D perhaps matching TRBD2 (6 bases). The V and J ends lost 11 bases and 4 bases respectively, with 18 bases between them. CDR3 length equals 14 residues. Germline V gene data show CDR1 as LNHDA and CDR2 as SQIVND (reference sequence). The CDR3 DNA reads as TGTGCCGGATCCCAGGCAGGGAGGTACAATGAGCAGTTCTTC. This sequence encodes CAGSQAGRYNEQFF. Looking up the rest from reference TRBV19 and TRBJ2-1 gives the full variable domain: DGGITQSPKYLFRKEGQNVTLSCEQNLNHDAMYWYRQDPGQGLRLIYYSQIVNDFQKGDIAEGYSVSREKKESFPLTVTSAQKNPTAFYLCAGSQAGRYNEQFFGPGTRLTVL.

For the CDR3, the DNA is TGTGCCAGCAGCACTTGGACAGGGGCCTATGGCTACACCTTC. Protein: CASSTWTGAYGYTF. The rearrangement joins TRBV11-2 to TRBJ1-2, with TRBD1 matching 9 bases. The CDR3 consists of 14 residues. V was pared by 5 bases and J by 4 bases, with 5 bases of the junction left unmatched. CDR1 and CDR2 from the germline V gene are SGHAT and FQNNGV.

CDR3 region: CASSLNRGVETQYF. CDR3 coding DNA: TGTGCCAGCAGTTTGAATCGGGGAGTCGAGACCCAGTACTTC. The genes are TRBV28 and TRBJ2-5; D is perhaps TRBD2 (5 bases). The CDR3 length is 14 residues. Per germline, CDR1 MDHEN and CDR2 SYDVKM. The V end was cut by 3 bases, the J end by 5 bases, with 13 bases between.